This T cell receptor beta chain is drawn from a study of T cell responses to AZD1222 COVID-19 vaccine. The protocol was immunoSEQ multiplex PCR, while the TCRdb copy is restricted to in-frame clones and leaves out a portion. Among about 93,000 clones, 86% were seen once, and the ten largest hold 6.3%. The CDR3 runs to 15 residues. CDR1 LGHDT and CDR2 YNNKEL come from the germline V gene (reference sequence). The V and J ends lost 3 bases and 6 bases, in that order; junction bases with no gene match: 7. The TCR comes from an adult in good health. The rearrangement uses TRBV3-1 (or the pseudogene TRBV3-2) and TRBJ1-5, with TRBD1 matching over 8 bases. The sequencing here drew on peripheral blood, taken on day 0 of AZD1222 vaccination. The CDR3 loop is CASSQKTGVGQPQHF. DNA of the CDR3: TGTGCCAGCAGCCAGAAGACAGGGGTAGGTCAGCCCCAGCATTTT.